Listed here are 2 T cell receptor beta chains from one sample, sequenced in a study of patients and donors after allogeneic stem cell transplantation. TCRdb ran MiXCR on the RT-PCR reads and lists one entry per CDR3 protein. The sample records about 26,000 distinct CDR3 sequences, roughly 7.3% being singletons. The sequencing input was blood, either unsorted or a sorted T cell fraction (not recorded which). These receptor sequences come from a human donor who was either an allogeneic HSCT recipient or a stem cell or donor lymphocyte infusion donor (not recorded which). It is not recorded whose cells these are; they may come from a transplant donor.

By share, this clonotype counts as medium-sized. V and J are TRBV20-1 and TRBJ1-1; 10 nucleotides align to TRBD1. CDR1 is DFQATT and CDR2 is SNEGSKA in the germline V gene (reference sequence). This CDR3 contains 14 residues. Losses at the gene ends were 0 bases for V and 6 bases for J; bases not matched to a gene: 4. The CDR3 spells CSAREGTGAPEAFF. For the CDR3, the DNA is TGCAGTGCTAGAGAAGGGACAGGGGCGCCTGAAGCTTTCTTT.

Ten or more counts support this clonotype. The chain is built from TRBV12-3 or TRBV12-4 and TRBJ2-2; D gene uncertain. Trimming left V 6 bases short and J 4 bases short, with 6 bases between. The CDR3 runs to 12 residues. CDR3 coding DNA: TGTGCCAGCAGCCGTGGCACCGGGGAGCTGTTTTTT. This encodes CASSRGTGELFF.